Shown below are 29 T cell receptor beta chains from a single sample sequenced in a study of shared clonotypes between healthy human individuals. Data came from immunoSEQ multiplex PCR; TCRdb stores just in-frame clones and leaves some out. The sample has around 1.1 million clones, 75% to 80% seen once. Sequenced input: memory CD4+ T cells from PBMCs. Subset given: CD45RA-negative fraction. These receptor sequences come from a man between 18 and 35 years old in good health. Some clones in this sample may be carry-over from other donors' samples.

The chain recombines TRBV7-9 with TRBJ2-5; tentatively, D is TRBD1 (5 bases). This CDR3 is built from 14 residues. Trimming removed 1 base at V and 5 bases at J, with 11 bases between. Germline lookup yields CDR1 SEHNR and CDR2 FQNEAQ (reference sequence). CDR3 region: CASSLEGASETQYF. In DNA form, the CDR3 reads TGTGCCAGCAGCTTAGAAGGGGCGAGCGAGACCCAGTACTTC.

Here the CDR3 DNA reads TGTGCCAGCAGCTTAACAGGGAAATCCTACGAGCAGTACTTC. It codes for CASSLTGKSYEQYF. The V gene is TRBV7-2, the J gene TRBJ2-7, with D maybe TRBD1 (6 bases). There are 14 residues in the CDR3. The V and J ends lost 2 bases and 1 base respectively, with 9 bases between them. Germline lookup yields CDR1 SGHTA and CDR2 FQGNSA. The full variable domain, rest sourced from reference TRBV7-2 and TRBJ2-7, is GAGVSQSPSNKVTEKGKDVELRCDPISGHTALYWYRQSLGQGLEFLIYFQGNSAPDKSGLPSDRFSAERTGGSVSTLTIQRTQQEDSAVYLCASSLTGKSYEQYFGPGTRLTVT.

The CDR3 spells CSVESRQGNEQYF. The CDR3 DNA follows: TGCAGCGTTGAAAGTAGGCAGGGTAACGAGCAGTACTTC. The J gene is TRBJ2-7, the V gene TRBV29-1; D may be TRBD1 (5 bases). Trimming left V 2 bases short and J 5 bases short, with 13 bases between. In germline, CDR1 is SQVTM, CDR2 ANQGSEA. This CDR3 is 13 amino acids long.

Turning to this clone: Other nucleotide sequences in the sample specify the same CDR3. The V gene is TRBV7-3, the J gene TRBJ2-1; TRBD2 matches at 9 bases. V dropped 5 bases and J dropped 4; count of bases not matched to a gene: 3. Looked up from germline, CDR1 is SGHTA and CDR2 is FQGTGA. This CDR3 is 14 amino acids long. For the CDR3, the DNA is TGTGCCAGCAGCCGTAGCGGGAGTTACAATGAGCAGTTCTTC. Translation gives CASSRSGSYNEQFF.

This sequence joins TRBV2 and TRBJ1-5; no definite D call. The V end lost 4 bases, the J end lost 7 bases, and 14 bases lay between the germline ends. CDR3 length equals 14 residues. CDR1 is SNHLY and CDR2 is FYNNEI in the germline V gene. The CDR3 loop reads CASSAGGGWQPQHF. CDR3 in DNA: TGTGCCAGCAGTGCAGGAGGAGGGTGGCAGCCCCAGCATTTT. Together with reference TRBV2 and TRBJ1-5, the CDR3 gives the full variable domain: EPEVTQTPSHQVTQMGQEVILRCVPISNHLYFYWYRQILGQKVEFLVSFYNNEISEKSEIFDDQFSVERPDGSNFTLKIRSTKLEDSAMYFCASSAGGGWQPQHFGDGTRLSIL.

The chain is built from TRBV5-1 and TRBJ1-4, with D possibly being TRBD1 (5 bases). From germline, CDR1 is SGHRS and CDR2 YFSETQ. The CDR3 runs to 14 residues. The V end was cut by 5 bases, the J end by 5 bases, with 13 bases between. As DNA, the CDR3 is TGCGCCAGCAGATCTCAGGGAGGAAATGAAAAACTGTTTTTT. The encoded protein is CASRSQGGNEKLFF.

V and J are TRBV4-3 and TRBJ1-5; D unresolved. Between the trimmed V and J ends, which lost 1 base and 5 bases, there was a span of 6 bases. The V gene's germline CDR1 is LGHNA and CDR2 YSLEER. This CDR3 comprises 13 residues. In nucleotides, the CDR3 is TGCGCCAGCAGCCAAGGGGTGGATCAGCCCCAGCATTTT. Residues: CASSQGVDQPQHF.

The chain uses TRBV12-5 and TRBJ2-5; no clear D. Trimming shortened V by 1 base and J by 1 base, and 10 bases separated the two germline ends. CDR3 size: 15 residues. Per the germline V gene, CDR1 is LGHNT and CDR2 is FRNRAP. Here the CDR3 reads CASGLGGSSQETQYF. In DNA, the CDR3 is TGTGCTAGTGGTTTGGGTGGGTCGTCCCAAGAGACCCAGTACTTC.

This clone was found a few times. The chain is built from TRBV19 and TRBJ1-2; D is unresolved. The CDR3 spans 13 residues. V was pared by 5 bases and J by 4 bases, with 11 bases between. Germline-derived CDR1 and CDR2 are LNHDA and SQIVND (reference sequence). The CDR3 sequence: CASSENGIYGYTF. Here the CDR3 DNA reads TGTGCCAGTAGTGAAAACGGGATCTATGGCTACACCTTC.

This clone was picked up many times. The chain couples TRBV30 to TRBJ2-1; TRBD2 might be the D (6 bases). The ends were cut back, 4 bases at V and 3 bases at J, with 16 bases in the middle. The germline gives CDR1 GTSNPN, CDR2 SVGIG (reference sequence). The CDR3 spans 15 residues. The CDR3: CAWIDLARGYNEQFF. The CDR3, as DNA: TGTGCCTGGATCGATCTAGCGCGGGGCTACAATGAGCAGTTCTTC.

This CDR3 reads CATSNTGDIYNEQFF. CDR3 nucleotides: TGTGCCACCAGCAATACGGGAGATATCTACAATGAGCAGTTCTTC. This rearrangement joins TRBV15 to TRBJ2-1; D is perhaps TRBD2 (6 bases). The V gene's germline CDR1 is LNHNV and CDR2 YYDKDF (reference sequence). This CDR3 region has 15 residues. Trimming took off 4 bases at V and 3 bases at J, with 13 bases between the two ends.

This clone was picked up many times. Written as DNA, the CDR3 is TGCGCCAGCAGCATCCAGACGGCGAACACTGAAGCTTTCTTT. Protein product: CASSIQTANTEAFF. The J gene is TRBJ1-1, the V gene TRBV5-1; D ambiguous. Trimming stripped 4 bases from V and 1 base from J, with 11 bases between. Germline V gene data show CDR1 as SGHRS and CDR2 as YFSETQ. This CDR3 is 14 amino acids long.

The chain is built from TRBV5-4 and TRBJ2-3; 12 bases fit TRBD2. Trimming removed 3 bases from V and 5 bases from J; junction bases left unmatched: 7. The germline gives CDR1 SGHNT, CDR2 YYREEE (reference sequence). This CDR3 is 16 amino acids long. In nucleotides, the CDR3 is TGTGCCAGCAGCTCCCCTAGCGGGAGGGCCGGAGATACGCAGTATTTT. Protein sequence: CASSSPSGRAGDTQYF.

This clone was found once. This chain uses TRBV30 with TRBJ2-7; 8 nucleotides match TRBD2. This CDR3 has 14 residues. Germline-derived CDR1 and CDR2 are GTSNPN and SVGIG (reference sequence). With 2 bases clipped from V and 3 bases from J, the junction kept 6 bases outside the gene matches. The CDR3 DNA sequence: TGTGCCTGGAGTCGGGGACTAGTGGGCTACGAGCAGTACTTC. It is translated as CAWSRGLVGYEQYF.

This clone was counted a single time. This chain connects TRBV28 to TRBJ2-4; TRBD2 is a possible D gene (6 bases). V was pared by 4 bases and J by 14 bases, with 24 bases between. This CDR3 region has 15 residues. Germline CDR1 is MDHEN and CDR2 is SYDVKM. The CDR3 DNA is TGTGCCAGCAGTTCGGTTACGGGGGTGGTCATTCAGAAGTACTTC. Its protein is CASSSVTGVVIQKYF.

V and J are TRBV14 and TRBJ1-1; the match to TRBD1 covers 7 bases. The CDR3 is 14 amino acids. After removal of 4 bases from V and 5 bases from J, the junction contained 7 bases not matched to a gene. Germline-derived CDR1 and CDR2 are SGHDN and FVKESK. The CDR3 DNA reads as TGTGCCAGCAGCCTTCAGGGGGGAATTACTGAAGCTTTCTTT. Translation: CASSLQGGITEAFF.

The table lists this clone with a count of one. The V call is TRBV5-5, the J call TRBJ2-3; D may be TRBD1 (6 bases). Germline-derived CDR1 and CDR2 are SGHKS and YYEKEE (reference sequence). Trimming cost V 2 bases and J 4 bases, with 17 bases left between them. The CDR3 loop spans 16 amino acids. The CDR3, as DNA: TGTGCCAGCAGCTTCTCCCCGCAGGGGCGGGCAGATACGCAGTATTTT. Translating gives CASSFSPQGRADTQYF.

This rearrangement joins TRBV25-1 to TRBJ2-4, with D possibly being TRBD1 or TRBD2 (6 bases each). The V gene's germline CDR1 is MGHDK and CDR2 SYGVNS. This CDR3 has 15 residues. The V end lost 1 base, the J end lost 8 bases, and 15 bases lay between the germline ends. In DNA, the CDR3 is TGTGCCAGCAGTGAATGGGGGGCGGGACGGGACATTCAGTACTTC. It is translated as CASSEWGAGRDIQYF.

The chain couples TRBV7-9 to TRBJ2-2; D is possibly TRBD2 (5 bases). The CDR3 contains 16 residues. Trimming took off 5 bases at V and 1 base at J, with 14 bases between the two ends. The germline gives CDR1 SEHNR, CDR2 FQNEAQ (reference sequence). CDR3 sequence reads: CASSPERLWNTGELFF. The CDR3 DNA is TGTGCCAGCAGCCCTGAGCGGTTATGGAACACCGGGGAGCTGTTTTTT.

This chain links TRBV2 with TRBJ1-4; D not resolved. This CDR3 is 13 amino acids long. The V and J ends lost 8 bases and 7 bases respectively, with 14 bases between them. Germline-derived CDR1 and CDR2 are SNHLY and FYNNEI. The CDR3 loop reads CASQKRLGEKLFF. The DNA for the CDR3 is TGTGCCAGCCAAAAGCGGCTGGGTGAAAAACTGTTTTTT.

This clone was counted a few times. The chain couples TRBV7-3 to TRBJ1-2; possibly TRBD1 for D (6 bases). This CDR3 contains 15 residues. Germline loops: CDR1 SGHTA, CDR2 FQGTGA. Trimming shortened V by 5 bases and J by 6 bases, and 19 bases separated the two germline ends. The CDR3 DNA sequence: TGTGCCAGCAGCCCGTCCCGGGACAAGACCGATGGCTACACCTTC. Protein: CASSPSRDKTDGYTF. Full variable domain (outside the CDR3, taken from reference TRBV7-3 and TRBJ1-2): GAGVSQTPSNKVTEKGKYVELRCDPISGHTALYWYRQSLGQGPEFLIYFQGTGAADDSGLPNDRFFAVRPEGSVSTLKIQRTERGDSAVYLCASSPSRDKTDGYTFGSGTRLTVV.

This chain joins TRBV5-1 and TRBJ2-1; unclear D gene. Germline V gene lookup returns CDR1 SGHRS and CDR2 YFSETQ. Trimming removed 4 bases at V and 8 bases at J, with 13 bases between. The CDR3 spans 13 residues. CDR3 in DNA: TGCGCCAGCAGCCCCAACTGGGTGGATGAGCAGTTCTTC. It yields the protein CASSPNWVDEQFF. Combining the CDR3 with reference TRBV5-1 and TRBJ2-1 gives the whole variable domain KAGVTQTPRYLIKTRGQQVTLSCSPISGHRSVSWYQQTPGQGLQFLFEYFSETQRNKGNFPGRFSGRQFSNSRSEMNVSTLELGDSALYLCASSPNWVDEQFFGPGTRLTVL.

The chain uses TRBV27 and TRBJ2-7; 13 bases are a match to TRBD2. Germline values: CDR1 MNHEY, CDR2 SMNVEV (reference sequence). This CDR3 has 18 residues. The J segment lost 2 bases and the V segment lost 4 bases, leaving 11 bases of the junction unmatched. The CDR3 coding sequence is TGTGCCAGCAGTTCTTCCGGACTAGCGGGAGCCGTAACCTACGAGCAGTACTTC. This sequence encodes CASSSSGLAGAVTYEQYF.

This rearrangement joins TRBV7-2 to TRBJ2-7, with a possible D match to TRBD1 (6 bases). V dropped 3 bases and J dropped 2 bases, with 11 bases sitting between them. Per the germline V gene, CDR1 is SGHTA and CDR2 is FQGNSA. The CDR3 length is 14 residues. Written as DNA, the CDR3 is TGTGCCAGCAGCTTGAGGACAGAAACCTACGAGCAGTACTTC. It yields the protein CASSLRTETYEQYF. Filled out from reference TRBV7-2 and TRBJ2-7, the complete variable domain reads GAGVSQSPSNKVTEKGKDVELRCDPISGHTALYWYRQSLGQGLEFLIYFQGNSAPDKSGLPSDRFSAERTGGSVSTLTIQRTQQEDSAVYLCASSLRTETYEQYFGPGTRLTVT.

This clone was observed at least ten times. CDR3: CASRLRPTNTEAFF. DNA of the CDR3: TGTGCCAGCAGACTTAGGCCAACGAACACTGAAGCTTTCTTT. The chain has TRBV7-3 and TRBJ1-1; D gene ambiguous. Per the germline V gene, CDR1 is SGHTA and CDR2 is FQGTGA. The CDR3 runs 14 residues. Trimming stripped 6 bases from V and 1 base from J, with 12 bases between.

The sample holds a few counts of this clone. The chain combines TRBV2 with TRBJ1-1; D perhaps matches TRBD1 (6 bases). V lost 2 bases and J lost 1, with 14 bases in between. The CDR3 sequence is 16 residues long. The germline V gene encodes CDR1 SNHLY and CDR2 FYNNEI. This CDR3 reads CASSELIGQWNTEAFF. CDR3 sequence (DNA): TGTGCCAGCAGTGAACTGATAGGACAGTGGAACACTGAAGCTTTCTTT.

The rearrangement uses TRBV4-2 and TRBJ2-3; TRBD2 is a possible D gene (7 bases). Trimming left V 4 bases short and J 1 base short, with 21 bases between. This CDR3 spans 18 amino acids. CDR1 is LGHNA and CDR2 is YNFKEQ in the germline V gene. The CDR3 spells CASSPRPKGEGGTDTQYF. CDR3 DNA sequence: TGTGCCAGCAGCCCGCGACCCAAGGGGGAGGGGGGCACAGATACGCAGTATTTT.

Worth noting for this clone: A much larger clone differs by one base, so this may be a read error. This chain connects TRBV6-5 to TRBJ1-5; no definite D call. V was cut by 5 bases and J by 0 bases, with 5 bases left in between. This CDR3 region has 13 residues. Germline V lookup: CDR1 MNHEY, CDR2 SVGAGI. In DNA, the CDR3 is TGTGCCAGCAGTGAGTATAGCAATCAGCCCCAGCATTTT. The encoded protein is CASSEYSNQPQHF.

The V and J genes are TRBV11-1 and TRBJ2-2, with 9 nucleotides matching TRBD1. The trim removed 0 bases at V and 6 bases at J, leaving 2 bases unmatched. CDR1 SGHAT and CDR2 FQDESV come from the germline V gene (reference sequence). The CDR3 runs 15 residues. The CDR3 coding sequence is TGTGCCAGCAGCTTAGCTACAGGGGGCCCCGGGGAGCTGTTTTTT. Translating gives CASSLATGGPGELFF.